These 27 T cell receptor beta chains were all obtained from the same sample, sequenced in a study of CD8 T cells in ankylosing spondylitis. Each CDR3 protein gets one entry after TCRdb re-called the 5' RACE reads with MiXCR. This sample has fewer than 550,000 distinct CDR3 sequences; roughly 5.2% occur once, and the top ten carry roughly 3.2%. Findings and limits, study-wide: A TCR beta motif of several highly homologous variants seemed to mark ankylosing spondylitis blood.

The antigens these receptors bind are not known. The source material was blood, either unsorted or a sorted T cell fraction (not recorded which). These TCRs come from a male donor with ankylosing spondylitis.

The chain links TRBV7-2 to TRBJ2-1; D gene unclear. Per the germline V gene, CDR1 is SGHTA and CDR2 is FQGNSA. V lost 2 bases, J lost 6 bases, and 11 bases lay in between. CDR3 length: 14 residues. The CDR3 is CASSLRRSPNEQFF. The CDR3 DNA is TGTGCCAGCAGCTTACGACGGTCCCCCAATGAGCAGTTCTTC.

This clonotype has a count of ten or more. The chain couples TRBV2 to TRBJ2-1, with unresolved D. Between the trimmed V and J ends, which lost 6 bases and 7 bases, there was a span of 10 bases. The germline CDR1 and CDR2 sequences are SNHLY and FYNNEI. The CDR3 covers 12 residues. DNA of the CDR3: TGTGCCAGCAGCGTTACCGGGAATGAGCAGTTCTTC. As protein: CASSVTGNEQFF.

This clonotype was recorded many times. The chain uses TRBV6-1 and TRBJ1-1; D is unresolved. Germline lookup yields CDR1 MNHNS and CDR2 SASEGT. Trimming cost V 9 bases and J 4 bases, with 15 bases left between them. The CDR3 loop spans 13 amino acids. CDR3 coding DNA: TGTGCCAGTTCTCCCCGCCGGGCCACTGAAGCTTTCTTT. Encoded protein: CASSPRRATEAFF.

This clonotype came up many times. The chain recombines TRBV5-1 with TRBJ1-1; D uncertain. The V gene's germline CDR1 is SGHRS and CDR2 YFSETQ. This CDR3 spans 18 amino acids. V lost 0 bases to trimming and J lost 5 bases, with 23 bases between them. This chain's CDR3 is CASSLDHPGFAVGTEAFF. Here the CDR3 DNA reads TGCGCCAGCAGCTTGGACCATCCGGGTTTTGCCGTAGGGACTGAAGCTTTCTTT.

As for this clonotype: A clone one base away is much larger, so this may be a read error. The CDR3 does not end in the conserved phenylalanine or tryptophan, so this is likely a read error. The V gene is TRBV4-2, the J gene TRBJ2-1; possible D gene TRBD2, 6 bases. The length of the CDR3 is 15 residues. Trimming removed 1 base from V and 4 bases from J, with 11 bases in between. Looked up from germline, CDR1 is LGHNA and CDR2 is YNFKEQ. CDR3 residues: CASSQGRGNYNEQFY. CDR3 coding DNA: TGTGCCAGCAGCCAAGGACGGGGGAATTACAATGAGCAGTTCTAC.

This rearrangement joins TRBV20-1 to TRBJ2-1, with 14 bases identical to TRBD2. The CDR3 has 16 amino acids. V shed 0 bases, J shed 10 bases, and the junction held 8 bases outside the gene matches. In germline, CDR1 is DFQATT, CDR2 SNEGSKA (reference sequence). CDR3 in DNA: TGCAGTGCTAGAGATCTCAGGACTAGCGGGAGGAGCGAGCAGTTCTTC. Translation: CSARDLRTSGRSEQFF.

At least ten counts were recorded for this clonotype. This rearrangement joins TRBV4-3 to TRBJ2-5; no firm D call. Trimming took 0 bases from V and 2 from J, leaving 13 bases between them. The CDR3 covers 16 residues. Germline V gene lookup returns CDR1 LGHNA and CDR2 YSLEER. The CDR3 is CASSQEAPRGQETQYF. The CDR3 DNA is TGCGCCAGCAGCCAAGAAGCCCCCAGAGGACAAGAGACCCAGTACTTC.

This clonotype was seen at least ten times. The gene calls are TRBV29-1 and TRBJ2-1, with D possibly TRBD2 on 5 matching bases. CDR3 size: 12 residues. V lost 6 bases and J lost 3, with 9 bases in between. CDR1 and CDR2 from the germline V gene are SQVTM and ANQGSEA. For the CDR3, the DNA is TGCAGCGTCCGGGGATACTACAATGAGCAGTTCTTC. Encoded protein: CSVRGYYNEQFF.

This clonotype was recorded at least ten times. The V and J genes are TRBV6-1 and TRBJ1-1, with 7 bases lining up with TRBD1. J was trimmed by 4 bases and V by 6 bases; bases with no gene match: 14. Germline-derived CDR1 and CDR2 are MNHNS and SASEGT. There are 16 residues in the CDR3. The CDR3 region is CASRSLATGRFTEAFF. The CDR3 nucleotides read TGTGCCAGCAGATCGCTGGCGACAGGGAGATTCACTGAAGCTTTCTTT.

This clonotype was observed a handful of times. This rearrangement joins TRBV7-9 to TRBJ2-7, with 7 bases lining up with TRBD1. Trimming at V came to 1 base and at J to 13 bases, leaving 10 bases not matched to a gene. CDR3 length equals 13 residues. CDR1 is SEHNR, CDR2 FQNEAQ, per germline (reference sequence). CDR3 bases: TGTGCCAGCAGCTTAGATGCAGGACAGGTACTCTACTTC. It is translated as CASSLDAGQVLYF.

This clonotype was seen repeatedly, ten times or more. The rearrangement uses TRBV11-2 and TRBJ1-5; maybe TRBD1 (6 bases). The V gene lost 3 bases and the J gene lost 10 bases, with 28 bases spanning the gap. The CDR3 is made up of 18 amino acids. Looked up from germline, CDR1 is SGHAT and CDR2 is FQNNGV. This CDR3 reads CASSFSGAGVLRGDPQHF. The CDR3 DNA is TGTGCCAGCAGCTTCTCAGGGGCCGGGGTTTTGCGAGGGGATCCCCAGCATTTT.

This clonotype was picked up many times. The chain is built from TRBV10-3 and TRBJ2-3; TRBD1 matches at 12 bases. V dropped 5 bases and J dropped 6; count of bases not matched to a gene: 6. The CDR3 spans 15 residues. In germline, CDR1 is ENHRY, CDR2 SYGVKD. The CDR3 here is CAISPGQGASDTQYF. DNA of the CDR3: TGTGCCATCAGTCCGGGACAGGGGGCGTCGGATACGCAGTATTTT.

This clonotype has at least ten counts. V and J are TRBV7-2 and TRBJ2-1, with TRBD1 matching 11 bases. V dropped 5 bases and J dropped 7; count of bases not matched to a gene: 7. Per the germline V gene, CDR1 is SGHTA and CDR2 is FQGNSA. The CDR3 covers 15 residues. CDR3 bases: TGTGCCAGCAGCGCCGGACAGGGGGCGGGGAATGAGCAGTTCTTC. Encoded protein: CASSAGQGAGNEQFF.

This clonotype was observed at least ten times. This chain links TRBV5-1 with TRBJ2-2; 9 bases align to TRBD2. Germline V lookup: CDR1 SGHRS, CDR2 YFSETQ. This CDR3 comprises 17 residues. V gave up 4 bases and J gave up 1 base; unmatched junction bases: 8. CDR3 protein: CASSRNLAGQNTGELFF. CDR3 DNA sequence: TGCGCCAGCAGCAGAAACCTAGCGGGACAGAACACCGGGGAGCTGTTTTTT.

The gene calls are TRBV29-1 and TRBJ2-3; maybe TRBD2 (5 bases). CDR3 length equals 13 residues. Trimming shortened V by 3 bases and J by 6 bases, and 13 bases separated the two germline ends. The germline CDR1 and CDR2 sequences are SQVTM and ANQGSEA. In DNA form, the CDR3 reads TGCAGCGTTGAGCCCCTCGGACTTGATACGCAGTATTTT. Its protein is CSVEPLGLDTQYF.

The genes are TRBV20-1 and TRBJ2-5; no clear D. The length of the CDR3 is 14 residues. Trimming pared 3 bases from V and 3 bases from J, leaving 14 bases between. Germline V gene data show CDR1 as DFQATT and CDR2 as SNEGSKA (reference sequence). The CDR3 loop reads CSASPLRQKETQYF. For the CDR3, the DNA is TGCAGTGCTAGTCCCCTTCGGCAGAAAGAGACCCAGTACTTC.

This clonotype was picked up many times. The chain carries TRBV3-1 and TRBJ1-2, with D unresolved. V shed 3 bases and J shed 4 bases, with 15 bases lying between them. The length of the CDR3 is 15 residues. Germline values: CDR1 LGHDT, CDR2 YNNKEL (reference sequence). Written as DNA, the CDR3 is TGTGCCAGCAGCCACTCACTTGTTCGCGGCTATGGCTACACCTTC. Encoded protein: CASSHSLVRGYGYTF.

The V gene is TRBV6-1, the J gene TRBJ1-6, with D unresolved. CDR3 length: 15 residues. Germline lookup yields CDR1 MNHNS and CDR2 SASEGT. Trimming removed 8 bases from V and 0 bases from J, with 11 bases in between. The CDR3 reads CASDETSSYNSPLHF. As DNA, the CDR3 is TGTGCCAGCGACGAGACGAGCTCCTATAATTCACCCCTCCACTTT.

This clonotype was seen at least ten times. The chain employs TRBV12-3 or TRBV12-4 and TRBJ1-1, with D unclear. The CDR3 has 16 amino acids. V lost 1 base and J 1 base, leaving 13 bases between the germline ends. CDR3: CASSLDPGPTNTEAFF. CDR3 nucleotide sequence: TGTGCCAGCAGTTTAGATCCGGGTCCGACGAACACTGAAGCTTTCTTT.

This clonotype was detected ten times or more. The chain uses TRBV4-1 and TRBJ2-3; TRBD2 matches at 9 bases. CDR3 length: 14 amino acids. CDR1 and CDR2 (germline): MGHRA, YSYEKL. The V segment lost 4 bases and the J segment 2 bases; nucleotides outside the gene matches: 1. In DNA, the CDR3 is TGCGCCAGCAGCCGGACTAGCGACACAGATACGCAGTATTTT. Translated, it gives CASSRTSDTDTQYF.

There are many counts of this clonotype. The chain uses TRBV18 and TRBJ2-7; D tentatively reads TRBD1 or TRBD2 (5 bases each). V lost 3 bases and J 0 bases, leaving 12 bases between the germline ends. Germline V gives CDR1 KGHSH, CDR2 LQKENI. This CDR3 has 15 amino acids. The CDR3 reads CASSPQGEFSYEQYF. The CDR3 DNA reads TGTGCCAGCTCACCGCAGGGAGAGTTCTCCTACGAGCAGTACTTC.

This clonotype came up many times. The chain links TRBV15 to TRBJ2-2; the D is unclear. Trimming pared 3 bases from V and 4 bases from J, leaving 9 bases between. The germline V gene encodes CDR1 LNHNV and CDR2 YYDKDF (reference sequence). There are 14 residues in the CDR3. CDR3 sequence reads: CATSSETFTGELFF. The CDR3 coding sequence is TGTGCCACCAGCAGTGAAACATTCACCGGGGAGCTGTTTTTT.

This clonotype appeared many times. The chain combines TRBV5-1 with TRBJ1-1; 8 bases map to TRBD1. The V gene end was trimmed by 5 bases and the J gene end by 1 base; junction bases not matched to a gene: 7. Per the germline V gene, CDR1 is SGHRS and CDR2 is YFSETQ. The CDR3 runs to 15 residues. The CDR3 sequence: CASRWGQDPNTEAFF. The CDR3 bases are TGCGCCAGCAGATGGGGACAGGACCCGAACACTGAAGCTTTCTTT.

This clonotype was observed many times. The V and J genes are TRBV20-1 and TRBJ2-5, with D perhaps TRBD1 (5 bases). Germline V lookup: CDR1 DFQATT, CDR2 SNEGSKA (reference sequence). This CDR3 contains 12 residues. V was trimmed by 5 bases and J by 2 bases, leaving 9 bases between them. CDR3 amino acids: CSAYDRQETQYF. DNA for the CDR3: TGCAGTGCTTACGACAGACAAGAGACCCAGTACTTC.

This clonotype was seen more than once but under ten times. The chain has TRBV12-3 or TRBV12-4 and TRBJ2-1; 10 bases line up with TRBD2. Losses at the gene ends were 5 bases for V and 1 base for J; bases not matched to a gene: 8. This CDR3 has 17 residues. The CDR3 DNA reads TGTGCCAGCAGTGCCCCCGGACTAGCGGAATCCTACAATGAGCAGTTCTTC. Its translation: CASSAPGLAESYNEQFF.

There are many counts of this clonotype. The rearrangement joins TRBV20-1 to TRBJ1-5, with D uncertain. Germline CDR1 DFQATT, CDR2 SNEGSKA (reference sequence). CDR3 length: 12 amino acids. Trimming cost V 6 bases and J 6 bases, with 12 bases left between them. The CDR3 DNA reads TGCAGTGCCCCCAAGGGAGGTCAGCCCCAGCATTTT. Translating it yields CSAPKGGQPQHF.

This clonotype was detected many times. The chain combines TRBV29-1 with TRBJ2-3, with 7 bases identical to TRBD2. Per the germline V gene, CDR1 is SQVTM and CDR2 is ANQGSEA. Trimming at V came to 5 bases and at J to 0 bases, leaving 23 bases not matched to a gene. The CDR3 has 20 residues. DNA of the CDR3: TGCAGCGTTTTGGCCACTTTTCCGGGACTACCAAAAACTAGCACAGATACGCAGTATTTT. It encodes CSVLATFPGLPKTSTDTQYF.